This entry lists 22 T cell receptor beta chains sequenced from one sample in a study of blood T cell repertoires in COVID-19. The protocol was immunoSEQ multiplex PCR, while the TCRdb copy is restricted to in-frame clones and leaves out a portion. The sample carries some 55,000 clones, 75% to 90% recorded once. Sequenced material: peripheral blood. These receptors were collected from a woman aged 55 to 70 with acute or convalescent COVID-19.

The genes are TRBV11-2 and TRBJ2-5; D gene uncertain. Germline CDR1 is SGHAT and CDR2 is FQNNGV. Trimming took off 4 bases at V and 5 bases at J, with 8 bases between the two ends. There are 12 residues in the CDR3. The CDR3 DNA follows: TGTGCCAGCAGCTCCGTCTCCGAGACCCAGTACTTC. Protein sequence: CASSSVSETQYF.

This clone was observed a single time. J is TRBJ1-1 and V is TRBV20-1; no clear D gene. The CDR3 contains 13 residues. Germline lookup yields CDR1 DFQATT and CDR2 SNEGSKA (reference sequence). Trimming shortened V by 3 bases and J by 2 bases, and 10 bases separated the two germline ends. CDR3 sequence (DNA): TGCAGTGCTAGTCTTGCAGAAAACACTGAAGCTTTCTTT. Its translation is CSASLAENTEAFF.

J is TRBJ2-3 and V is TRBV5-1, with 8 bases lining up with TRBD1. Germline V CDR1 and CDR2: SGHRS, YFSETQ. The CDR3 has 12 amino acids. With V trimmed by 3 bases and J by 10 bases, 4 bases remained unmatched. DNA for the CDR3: TGCGCCAGCAGCTACGGACAGGGAGCGCAGTATTTT. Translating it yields CASSYGQGAQYF.

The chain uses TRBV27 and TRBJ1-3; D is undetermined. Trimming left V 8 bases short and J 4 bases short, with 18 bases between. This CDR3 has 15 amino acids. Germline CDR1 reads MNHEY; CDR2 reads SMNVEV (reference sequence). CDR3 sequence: CASSPRGNVGNTIYF. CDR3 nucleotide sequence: TGTGCCAGCTCCCCACGGGGTAACGTGGGAAACACCATATATTTT.

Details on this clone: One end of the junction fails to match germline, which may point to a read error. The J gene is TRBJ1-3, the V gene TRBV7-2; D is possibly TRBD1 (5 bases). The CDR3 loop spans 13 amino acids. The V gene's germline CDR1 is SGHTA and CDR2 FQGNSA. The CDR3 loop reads CASSPGQSWSLHF. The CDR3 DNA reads TGTGCCAGCAGCCCAGGACAAAGTTGGTCCCTACATTTT.

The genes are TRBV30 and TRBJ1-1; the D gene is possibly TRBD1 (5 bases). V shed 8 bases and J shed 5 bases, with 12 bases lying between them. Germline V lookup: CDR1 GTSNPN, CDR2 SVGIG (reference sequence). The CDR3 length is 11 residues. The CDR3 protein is CAGGERTEAFF. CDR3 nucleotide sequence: TGTGCCGGAGGGGAAAGGACTGAAGCTTTCTTT. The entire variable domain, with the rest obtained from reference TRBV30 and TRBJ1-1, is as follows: SQTIHQWPATLVQPVGSPLSLECTVEGTSNPNLYWYRQAAGRGLQLLFYSVGIGQISSEVPQNLSASRPQDRQFILSSKKLLLSDSGFYLCAGGERTEAFFGQGTRLTVV.

The CDR3 here is CAWSVGEGGSRYTF. CDR3 sequence (DNA): TGTGCCTGGAGTGTAGGGGAAGGGGGTTCCCGCTACACCTTC. The chain carries TRBV30 and TRBJ1-2; D possibly corresponds to TRBD1 (6 bases). V lost 0 bases and J lost 9, with 17 bases in between. Germline V gives CDR1 GTSNPN, CDR2 SVGIG (reference sequence). The CDR3 has 14 amino acids. Full variable domain (rest looked up from reference TRBV30 and TRBJ1-2): SQTIHQWPATLVQPVGSPLSLECTVEGTSNPNLYWYRQAAGRGLQLLFYSVGIGQISSEVPQNLSASRPQDRQFILSSKKLLLSDSGFYLCAWSVGEGGSRYTFGSGTRLTVV.

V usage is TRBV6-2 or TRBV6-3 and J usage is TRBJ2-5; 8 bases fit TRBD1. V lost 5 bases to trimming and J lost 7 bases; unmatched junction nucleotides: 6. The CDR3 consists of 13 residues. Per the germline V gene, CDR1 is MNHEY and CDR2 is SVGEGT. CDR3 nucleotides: TGTGCCAGCAGTCTTGGACAGGGTGGGACCCAGTACTTC. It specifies CASSLGQGGTQYF.

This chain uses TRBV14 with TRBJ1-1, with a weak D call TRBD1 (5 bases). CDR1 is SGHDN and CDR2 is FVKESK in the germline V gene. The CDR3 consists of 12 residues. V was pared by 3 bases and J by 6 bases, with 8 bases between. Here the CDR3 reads CASSHGGAEAFF. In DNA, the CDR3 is TGTGCCAGCAGCCATGGGGGGGCTGAAGCTTTCTTT.

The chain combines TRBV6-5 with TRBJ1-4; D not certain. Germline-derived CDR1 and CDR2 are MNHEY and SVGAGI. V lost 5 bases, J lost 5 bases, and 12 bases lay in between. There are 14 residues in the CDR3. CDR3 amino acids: CASSPRKHNEKLFF. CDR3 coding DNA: TGTGCCAGCAGTCCCCGTAAGCACAATGAAAAACTGTTTTTT.

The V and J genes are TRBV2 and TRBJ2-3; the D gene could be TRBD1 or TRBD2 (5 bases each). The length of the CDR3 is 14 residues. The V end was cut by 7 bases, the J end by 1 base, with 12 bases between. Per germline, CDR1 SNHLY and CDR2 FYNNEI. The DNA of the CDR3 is TGTGCCAGCATTGAGGGGCCTGGCACAGATACGCAGTATTTT. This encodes CASIEGPGTDTQYF.

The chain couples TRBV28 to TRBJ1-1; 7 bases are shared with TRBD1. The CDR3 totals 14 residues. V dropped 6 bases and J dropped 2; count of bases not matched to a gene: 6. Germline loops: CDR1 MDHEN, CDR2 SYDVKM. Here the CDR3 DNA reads TGTGCCAGCAGCTCTCGACAGGGTAACACTGAAGCTTTCTTT. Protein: CASSSRQGNTEAFF.

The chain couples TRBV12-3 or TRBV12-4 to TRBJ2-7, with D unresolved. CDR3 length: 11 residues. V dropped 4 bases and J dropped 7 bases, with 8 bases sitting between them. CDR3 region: CASSSRGEQYF. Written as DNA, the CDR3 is TGTGCCAGCAGTTCGCGAGGTGAGCAGTACTTC.

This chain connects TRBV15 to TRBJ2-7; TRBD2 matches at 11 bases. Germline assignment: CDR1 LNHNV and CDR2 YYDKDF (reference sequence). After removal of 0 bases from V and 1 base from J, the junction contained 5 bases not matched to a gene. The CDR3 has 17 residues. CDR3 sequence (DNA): TGTGCCACCAGCAGAGAAACTAGCGGGAGTTTATCCTACGAGCAGTACTTC. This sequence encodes CATSRETSGSLSYEQYF.

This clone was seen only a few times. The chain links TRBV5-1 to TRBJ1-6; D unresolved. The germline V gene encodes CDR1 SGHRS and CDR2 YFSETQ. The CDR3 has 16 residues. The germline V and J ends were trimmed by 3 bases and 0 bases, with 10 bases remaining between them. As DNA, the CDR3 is TGCGCCAGCAGCTCCACACAGAACTCCTATAATTCACCCCTCCACTTT. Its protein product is CASSSTQNSYNSPLHF.

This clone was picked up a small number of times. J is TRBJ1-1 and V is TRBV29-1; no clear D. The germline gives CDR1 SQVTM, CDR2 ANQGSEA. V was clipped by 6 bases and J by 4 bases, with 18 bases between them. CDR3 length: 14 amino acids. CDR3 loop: CSVGARISVTEAFF. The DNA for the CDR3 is TGCAGCGTCGGAGCGCGGATCAGTGTCACTGAAGCTTTCTTT.

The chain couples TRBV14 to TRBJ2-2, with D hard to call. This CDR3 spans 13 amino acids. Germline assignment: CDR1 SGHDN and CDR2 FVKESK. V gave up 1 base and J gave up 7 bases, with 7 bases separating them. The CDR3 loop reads CASSQVPGGELFF. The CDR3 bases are TGTGCCAGCAGCCAAGTGCCCGGCGGGGAGCTGTTTTTT. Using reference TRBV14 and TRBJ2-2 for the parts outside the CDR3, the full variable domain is EAGVTQFPSHSVIEKGQTVTLRCDPISGHDNLYWYRRVMGKEIKFLLHFVKESKQDESGMPNNRFLAERTGGTYSTLKVQPAELEDSGVYFCASSQVPGGELFFGEGSRLTVL.

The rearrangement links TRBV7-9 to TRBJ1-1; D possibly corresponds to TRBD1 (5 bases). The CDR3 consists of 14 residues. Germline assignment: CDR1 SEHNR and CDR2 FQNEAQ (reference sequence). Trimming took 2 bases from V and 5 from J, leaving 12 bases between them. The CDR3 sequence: CASSLMGGRTEAFF. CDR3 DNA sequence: TGTGCCAGCAGCTTAATGGGGGGAAGGACTGAAGCTTTCTTT.

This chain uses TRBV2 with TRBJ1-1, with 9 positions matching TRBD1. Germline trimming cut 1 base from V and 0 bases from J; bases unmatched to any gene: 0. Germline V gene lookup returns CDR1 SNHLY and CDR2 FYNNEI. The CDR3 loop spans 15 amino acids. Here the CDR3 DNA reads TGTGCCAGCAGTGAAGGGACAGGGGTGAACACTGAAGCTTTCTTT. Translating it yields CASSEGTGVNTEAFF.

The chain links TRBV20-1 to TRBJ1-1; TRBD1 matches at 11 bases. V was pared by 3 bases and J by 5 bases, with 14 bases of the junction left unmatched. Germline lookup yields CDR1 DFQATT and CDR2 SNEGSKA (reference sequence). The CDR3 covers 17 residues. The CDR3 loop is CSASFLGQGGVGTEAFF. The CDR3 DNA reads TGCAGTGCTAGTTTTTTGGGACAGGGGGGCGTGGGGACTGAAGCTTTCTTT.

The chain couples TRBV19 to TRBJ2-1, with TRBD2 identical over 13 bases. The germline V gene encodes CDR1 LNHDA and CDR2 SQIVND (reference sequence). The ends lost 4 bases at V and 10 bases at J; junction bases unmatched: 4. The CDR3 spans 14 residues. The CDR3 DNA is TGTGCCAGTAGTAATGGACTAGCGGGGGCAGAGCAGTTCTTC. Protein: CASSNGLAGAEQFF.

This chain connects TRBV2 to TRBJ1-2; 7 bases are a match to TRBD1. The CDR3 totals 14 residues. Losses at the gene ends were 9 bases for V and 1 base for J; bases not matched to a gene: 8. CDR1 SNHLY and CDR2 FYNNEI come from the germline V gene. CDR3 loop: CASVPGQRNYGYTF. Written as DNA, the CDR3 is TGTGCCAGTGTCCCGGGACAGCGTAACTATGGCTACACCTTC. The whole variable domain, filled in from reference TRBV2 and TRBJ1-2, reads EPEVTQTPSHQVTQMGQEVILRCVPISNHLYFYWYRQILGQKVEFLVSFYNNEISEKSEIFDDQFSVERPDGSNFTLKIRSTKLEDSAMYFCASVPGQRNYGYTFGSGTRLTVV.